This TCR beta chain was captured in a study of OX40 agonist ivuxolimab in advanced cancers. Study-level background: Ivuxolimab, which is an agonistic anti-OX40 (CD134) antibody, was administered to the patients. Patients got intravenous ivuxolimab at 0.01 to 10 mg/kg every 2 weeks.

V was trimmed by 5 bases and J by 6 bases, leaving 11 bases between them. CDR3 length: 13 amino acids. The assay was immunoSEQ multiplex PCR, and TCRdb's table has in-frame clones only and misses some. The sample lists 60,000 to 75,000 clones, 81% seen once, with 0.9% to 1.1% in the top ten. Samples of blood were obtained at baseline, on cycle 4 day 1, and on cycle 7 day 1. The gene calls are TRBV5-7 and TRBJ1-4; no reliable D call. TRBV5-7 is recorded as an ORF, its role being uncertain. Specimen: CD4+ or CD8+ T cells sorted from blood, collected in a trial of the OX40 agonist ivuxolimab. The sequence was obtained from an adult with an advanced solid tumor such as melanoma, head and neck, liver or kidney cancer. The CDR3: CASSFLKDEKLFF. The CDR3 bases are TGTGCCAGCAGTTTCCTTAAAGATGAAAAACTGTTTTTT.